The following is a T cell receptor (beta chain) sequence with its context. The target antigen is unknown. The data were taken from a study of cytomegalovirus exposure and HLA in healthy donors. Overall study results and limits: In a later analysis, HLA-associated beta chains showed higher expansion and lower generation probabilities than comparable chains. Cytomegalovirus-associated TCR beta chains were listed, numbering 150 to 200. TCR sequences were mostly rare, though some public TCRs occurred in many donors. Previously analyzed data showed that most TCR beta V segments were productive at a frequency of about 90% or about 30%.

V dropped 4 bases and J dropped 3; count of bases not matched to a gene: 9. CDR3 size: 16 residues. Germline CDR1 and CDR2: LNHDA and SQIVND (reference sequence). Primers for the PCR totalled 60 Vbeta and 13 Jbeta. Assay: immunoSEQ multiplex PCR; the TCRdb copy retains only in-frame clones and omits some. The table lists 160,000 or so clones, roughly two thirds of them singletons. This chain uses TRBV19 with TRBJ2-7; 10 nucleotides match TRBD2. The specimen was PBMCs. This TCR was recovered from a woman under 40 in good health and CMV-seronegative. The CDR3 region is CASSRTSGGGVYEQYF. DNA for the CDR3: TGTGCCAGTAGTAGGACTAGCGGAGGGGGAGTCTACGAGCAGTACTTC. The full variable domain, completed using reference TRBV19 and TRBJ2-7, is DGGITQSPKYLFRKEGQNVTLSCEQNLNHDAMYWYRQDPGQGLRLIYYSQIVNDFQKGDIAEGYSVSREKKESFPLTVTSAQKNPTAFYLCASSRTSGGGVYEQYFGPGTRLTVT.